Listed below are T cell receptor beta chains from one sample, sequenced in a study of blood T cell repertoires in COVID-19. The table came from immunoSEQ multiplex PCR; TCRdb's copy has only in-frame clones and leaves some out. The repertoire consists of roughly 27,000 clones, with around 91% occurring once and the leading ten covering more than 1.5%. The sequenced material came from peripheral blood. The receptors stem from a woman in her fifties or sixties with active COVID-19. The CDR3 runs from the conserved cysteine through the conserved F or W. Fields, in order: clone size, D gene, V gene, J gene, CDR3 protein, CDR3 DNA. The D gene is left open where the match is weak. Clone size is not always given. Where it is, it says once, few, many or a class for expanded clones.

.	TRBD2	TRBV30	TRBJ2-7	CAWSISGRGDYEQYF	TGTGCCTGGAGTATTAGCGGGAGAGGGGACTACGAGCAGTACTTC
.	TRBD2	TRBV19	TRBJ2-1	CASSTSGSGVEQFF	TGTGCCAGTAGTACTAGCGGGAGCGGCGTTGAGCAGTTCTTC
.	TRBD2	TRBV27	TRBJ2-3	CASSSGLAGPTDTQYF	TGTGCCAGCAGTTCCGGACTAGCGGGGCCCACAGATACGCAGTATTTT
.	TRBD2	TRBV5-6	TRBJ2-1	CASSWGLVNEQFF	TGTGCCAGCAGCTGGGGACTAGTTAATGAGCAGTTCTTC
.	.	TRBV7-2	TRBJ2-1	CASSLEVRLYNEQFF	TGTGCCAGCAGCTTAGAAGTGCGACTTTACAATGAGCAGTTCTTC
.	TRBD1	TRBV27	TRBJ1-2	CASTLPSPGGSYGYTF	TGTGCCAGCACCCTACCCTCGCCAGGGGGCAGCTATGGCTACACCTTC
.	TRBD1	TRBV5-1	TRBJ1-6	CASSLEGQGASSYNSPLHF	TGCGCCAGCAGCTTGGAGGGACAGGGGGCTAGCTCCTATAATTCACCCCTCCACTTT
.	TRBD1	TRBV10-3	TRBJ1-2	CAISELGRGDYGYTF	TGTGCCATCAGTGAGCTGGGCAGGGGGGACTATGGCTACACCTTC
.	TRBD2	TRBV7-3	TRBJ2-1	CASSAPGLAGGNEQFF	TGTGCCAGCAGCGCGCCGGGACTAGCGGGAGGCAATGAGCAGTTCTTC
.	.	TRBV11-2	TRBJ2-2	CASSLRAGRGNTGELFF	TGTGCCAGCAGCTTGCGGGCGGGCAGGGGGAACACCGGGGAGCTGTTTTTT
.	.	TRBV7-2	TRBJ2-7	CASSFHRDYEQYF	TGTGCCAGCAGCTTTCACAGGGACTACGAGCAGTACTTC
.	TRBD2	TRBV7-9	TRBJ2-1	CASETWGGRKYNEQFF	TGTGCCAGCGAGACTTGGGGCGGGAGAAAGTACAATGAGCAGTTCTTC
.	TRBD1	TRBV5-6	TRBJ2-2	CASEKGQGNTGELFF	TGTGCCAGCGAAAAGGGACAGGGGAACACCGGGGAGCTGTTTTTT
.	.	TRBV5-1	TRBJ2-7	CASSLPGVSEQYF	TGCGCCAGCAGCTTGCCGGGAGTTAGTGAGCAGTACTTC
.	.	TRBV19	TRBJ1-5	CASSIGRGQPQHF	TGTGCCAGTAGTATAGGACGGGGACAGCCCCAGCATTTT
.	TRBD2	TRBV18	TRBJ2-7	CASSPSQGTSAESYF	TGTGCCAGCTCACCATCCCAAGGGACTAGCGCCGAGTCGTACTTC
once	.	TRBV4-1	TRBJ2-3	CASSQTGRESTDTQYF	TGCGCCAGCAGCCAGACGGGGAGAGAGAGCACAGATACGCAGTATTTT
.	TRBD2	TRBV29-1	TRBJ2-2	CSVMLLAGSGELFF	TGCAGCGTTATGCTGCTAGCGGGATCCGGGGAGCTGTTTTTT
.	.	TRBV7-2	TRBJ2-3	CASSPLRDTQYF	TGTGCCAGCAGCCCCCTCCGGGATACGCAGTATTTT
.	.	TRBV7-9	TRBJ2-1	CASSLGQKLRNEQFF	TGTGCCAGCAGCTTAGGACAGAAGCTACGCAATGAGCAGTTCTTC
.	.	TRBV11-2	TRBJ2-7	CASSLVASLSSYEQYF	TGTGCCAGCAGCTTAGTCGCTAGCTTAAGCTCCTACGAGCAGTACTTC
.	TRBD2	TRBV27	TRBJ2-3	CASSPFTGGPRDTQYF	TGTGCCAGCAGTCCCTTCACGGGAGGGCCTCGAGATACGCAGTATTTT
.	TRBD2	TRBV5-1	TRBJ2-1	CASSLAGLAGVPYNEQFF	TGCGCCAGCAGCTTGGCGGGACTAGCGGGAGTCCCCTACAATGAGCAGTTCTTC
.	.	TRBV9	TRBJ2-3	CASSGGGSTDTQYF	TGTGCCAGCAGCGGCGGAGGGAGCACAGATACGCAGTATTTT
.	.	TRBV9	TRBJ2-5	CASSVAGRRRYGLETQYF	TGTGCCAGCAGCGTAGCCGGTAGAAGGAGGTATGGTCTGGAGACCCAGTACTTC
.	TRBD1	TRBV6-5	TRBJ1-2	CASRITGADYGYTF	TGTGCCAGCAGAATAACAGGGGCGGACTATGGCTACACCTTC
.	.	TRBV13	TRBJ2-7	CASSLAASYEQYF	TGTGCCAGCAGCTTAGCAGCGAGCTACGAGCAGTACTTC
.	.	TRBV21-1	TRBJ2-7	CASPRGQVDHEQYF	TGTGCCAGCCCCCGGGGACAGGTCGACCACGAGCAGTACTTC
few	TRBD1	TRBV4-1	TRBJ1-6	CASSQGGTANYSPLHF	TGCGCCAGCAGCCAGGGCGGGACAGCAAATTATTCACCCCTCCACTTT
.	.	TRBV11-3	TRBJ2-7	CASSLDPAASWEQYF	TGTGCCAGCAGCTTAGATCCGGCGGCCTCTTGGGAGCAGTACTTC
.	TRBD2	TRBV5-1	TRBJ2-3	CASSLGLAGGHTDTQYF	TGCGCCAGCAGCTTGGGACTAGCGGGAGGTCACACAGATACGCAGTATTTT
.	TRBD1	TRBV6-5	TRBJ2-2	CAGGQGVTGELFF	TGTGCCGGCGGACAGGGGGTCACCGGGGAGCTGTTTTTT
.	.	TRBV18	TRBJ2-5	CASSPPAAGAAQYF	TGTGCCAGCTCACCTCCAGCTGCGGGGGCGGCCCAGTACTTC
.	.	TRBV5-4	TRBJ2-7	CASSFENRYEQYF	TGTGCCAGCAGCTTTGAGAACAGGTACGAGCAGTACTTC
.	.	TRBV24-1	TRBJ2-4	CATSEHRDPNIQYF	TGTGCCACCAGTGAGCACAGGGATCCAAACATTCAGTACTTC
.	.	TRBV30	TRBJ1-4	CAWSGRGSAGTNEKLFF	TGTGCCTGGAGTGGGAGAGGAAGCGCGGGGACTAATGAAAAACTGTTTTTT
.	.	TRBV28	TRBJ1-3	CASSVVGPLTGNTIYF	TGTGCCAGCAGTGTCGTGGGCCCCCTTACTGGAAACACCATATATTTT
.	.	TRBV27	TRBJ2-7	CASRGAGRGNEQYF	TGTGCCAGCAGAGGGGCCGGCAGGGGCAACGAGCAGTACTTC
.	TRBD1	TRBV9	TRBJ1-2	CASEGQGAIGYTF	TGTGCCAGCGAGGGACAGGGGGCCATTGGCTACACCTTC
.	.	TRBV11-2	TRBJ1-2	CASSSDSHYGYTF	TGTGCCAGCAGCTCGGACAGCCACTATGGCTACACCTTC
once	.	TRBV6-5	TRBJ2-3	CASSYSPGRDTQYF	TGTGCCAGCAGTTACTCTCCTGGCCGAGATACGCAGTATTTT
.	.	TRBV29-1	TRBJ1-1	CSVKTARDTEAFF	TGCAGCGTGAAGACAGCTAGGGACACTGAAGCTTTCTTT
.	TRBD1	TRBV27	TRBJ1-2	CASKNLQGKGYTF	TGTGCCAGCAAAAATCTACAGGGGAAAGGCTACACCTTC
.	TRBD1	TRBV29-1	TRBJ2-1	CSVSKGQGIHEQFF	TGCAGCGTTAGTAAAGGACAGGGTATACATGAGCAGTTCTTC
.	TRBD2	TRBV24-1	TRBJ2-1	CATSVPAPGLAGGGDEQFF	TGTGCCACCAGTGTTCCGGCTCCCGGACTAGCGGGAGGGGGCGATGAGCAGTTCTTC
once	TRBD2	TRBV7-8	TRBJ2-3	CASRLTGGSGSDTQYF	TGTGCCAGCAGACTAACGGGCGGGAGTGGTTCAGATACGCAGTATTTT
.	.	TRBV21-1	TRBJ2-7	CASSKEIDGGPRYEQYF	TGTGCCAGCAGCAAAGAAATAGACGGAGGCCCCCGCTACGAGCAGTACTTC
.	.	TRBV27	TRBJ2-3	CASSPYRAPAQYF	TGTGCCAGCAGTCCTTATCGTGCGCCGGCGCAGTATTTT
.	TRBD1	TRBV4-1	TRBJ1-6	CASSQEGRGDSPLHF	TGCGCCAGCAGCCAAGAGGGCAGGGGGGATTCACCCCTCCACTTT